The present T cell receptor beta chain was sequenced within a study of blood T cell repertoires in COVID-19. About the study: Donors in the United States, Italy and Spain gave samples during acute or convalescent COVID-19. T cells, B-cell-depleted T cells, or PBMCs provided the cDNA or gDNA that served as material.

This clone was counted a single time. Original processing methods: Using reference gene primer amplification, nucleated cell counts were estimated. The assay was immunoSEQ multiplex PCR, and TCRdb's table has in-frame clones only and misses some. From that table come the V and J calls and clone size; the DNA was used to work out D and trimming. The sample shows about 220,000 clones, roughly four fifths of them seen only once. The receptor was derived from an older woman with acute or convalescent COVID-19. The source material was peripheral blood.

In DNA, the CDR3 is TGTGCCAGTAGTATAGGGGACAGGGTCACTGAAGCTTTCTTT. Protein sequence: CASSIGDRVTEAFF. The chain recombines TRBV19 with TRBJ1-1, with TRBD1 matching 9 bases. With 1 base clipped from V and 4 bases from J, the junction kept 1 base outside the gene matches. CDR3 length: 14 residues. Germline CDR1 and CDR2: LNHDA and SQIVND (reference sequence).